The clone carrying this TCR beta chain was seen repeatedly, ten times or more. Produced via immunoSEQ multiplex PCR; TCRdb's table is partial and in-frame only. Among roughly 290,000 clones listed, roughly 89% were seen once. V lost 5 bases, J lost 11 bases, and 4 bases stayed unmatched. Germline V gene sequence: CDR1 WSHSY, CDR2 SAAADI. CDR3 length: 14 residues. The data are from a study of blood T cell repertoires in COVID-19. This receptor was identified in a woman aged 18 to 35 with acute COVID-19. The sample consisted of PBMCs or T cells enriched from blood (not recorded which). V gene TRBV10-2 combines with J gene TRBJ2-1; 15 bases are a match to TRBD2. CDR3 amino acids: CASSPGLAGGKQFF. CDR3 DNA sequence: TGCGCCAGCAGTCCGGGACTAGCGGGAGGAAAGCAGTTCTTC.